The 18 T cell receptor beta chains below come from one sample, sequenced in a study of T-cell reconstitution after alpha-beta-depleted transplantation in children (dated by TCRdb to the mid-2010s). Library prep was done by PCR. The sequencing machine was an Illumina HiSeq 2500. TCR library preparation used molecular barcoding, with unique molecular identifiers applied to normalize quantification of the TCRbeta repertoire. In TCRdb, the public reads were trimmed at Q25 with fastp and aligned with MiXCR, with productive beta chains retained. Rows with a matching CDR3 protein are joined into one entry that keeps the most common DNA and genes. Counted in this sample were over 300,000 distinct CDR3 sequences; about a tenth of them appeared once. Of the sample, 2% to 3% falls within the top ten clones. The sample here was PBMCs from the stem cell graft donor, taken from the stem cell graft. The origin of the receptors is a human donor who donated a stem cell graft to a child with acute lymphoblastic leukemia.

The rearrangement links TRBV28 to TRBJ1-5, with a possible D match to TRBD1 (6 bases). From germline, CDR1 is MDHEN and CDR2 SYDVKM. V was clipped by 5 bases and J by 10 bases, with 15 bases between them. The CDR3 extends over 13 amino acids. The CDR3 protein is CASSPLPGEPQHF. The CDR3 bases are TGTGCCAGCAGTCCCCTACCAGGGGAACCCCAGCATTTT.

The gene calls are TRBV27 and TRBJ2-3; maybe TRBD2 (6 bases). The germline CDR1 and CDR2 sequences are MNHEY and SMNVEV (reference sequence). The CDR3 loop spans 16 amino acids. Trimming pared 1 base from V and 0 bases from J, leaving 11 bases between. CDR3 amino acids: CASSLFGGASTDTQYF. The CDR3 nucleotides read TGTGCCAGCAGTTTATTCGGCGGGGCTAGCACAGATACGCAGTATTTT.

CDR3 amino acids: CASSQTWQGGEKLFF. The CDR3 DNA sequence: TGCGCCAGCAGCCAAACCTGGCAGGGGGGTGAAAAACTGTTTTTT. J is TRBJ1-4 and V is TRBV4-1; 7 positions match TRBD1. V was clipped by 2 bases and J by 7 bases; unmatched bases: 7. The V gene's germline CDR1 is MGHRA and CDR2 YSYEKL. The CDR3 spans 15 residues.

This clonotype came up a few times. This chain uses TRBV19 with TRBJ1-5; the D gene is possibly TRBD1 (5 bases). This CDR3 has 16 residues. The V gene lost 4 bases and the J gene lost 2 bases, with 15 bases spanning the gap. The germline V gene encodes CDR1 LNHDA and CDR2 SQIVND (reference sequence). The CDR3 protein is CASSRRGTGGNQPQHF. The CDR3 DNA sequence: TGTGCCAGTAGTAGACGAGGGACGGGGGGCAATCAGCCCCAGCATTTT.

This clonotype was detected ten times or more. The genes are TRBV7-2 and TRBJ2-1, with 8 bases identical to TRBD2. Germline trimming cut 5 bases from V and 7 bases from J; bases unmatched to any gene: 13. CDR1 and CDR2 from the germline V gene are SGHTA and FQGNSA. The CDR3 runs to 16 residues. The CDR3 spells CASSPITGGAKNEQFF. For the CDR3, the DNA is TGTGCCAGCAGCCCTATCACGGGAGGGGCGAAGAATGAGCAGTTCTTC.

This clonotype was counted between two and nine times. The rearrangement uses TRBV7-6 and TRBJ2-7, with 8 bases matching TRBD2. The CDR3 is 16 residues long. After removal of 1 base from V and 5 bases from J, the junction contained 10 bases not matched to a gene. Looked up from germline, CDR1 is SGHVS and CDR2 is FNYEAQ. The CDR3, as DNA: TGTGCCAGCAGCTTAGACCCTCGGGAGGGCCTCCACGAGCAGTACTTC. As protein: CASSLDPREGLHEQYF.

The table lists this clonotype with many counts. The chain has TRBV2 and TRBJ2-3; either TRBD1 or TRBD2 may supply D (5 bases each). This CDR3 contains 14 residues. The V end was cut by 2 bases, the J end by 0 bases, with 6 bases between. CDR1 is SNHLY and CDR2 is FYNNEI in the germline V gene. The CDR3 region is CASSEWDSTDTQYF. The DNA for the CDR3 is TGTGCCAGCAGTGAATGGGACAGCACAGATACGCAGTATTTT. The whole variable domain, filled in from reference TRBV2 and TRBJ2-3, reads EPEVTQTPSHQVTQMGQEVILRCVPISNHLYFYWYRQILGQKVEFLVSFYNNEISEKSEIFDDQFSVERPDGSNFTLKIRSTKLEDSAMYFCASSEWDSTDTQYFGPGTRLTVL.

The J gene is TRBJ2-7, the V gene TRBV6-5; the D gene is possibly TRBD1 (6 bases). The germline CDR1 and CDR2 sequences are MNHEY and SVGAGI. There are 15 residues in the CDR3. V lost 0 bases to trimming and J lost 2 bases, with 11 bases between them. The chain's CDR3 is CASSYSHRDAYEQYF. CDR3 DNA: TGTGCCAGCAGTTACTCCCACAGGGACGCCTACGAGCAGTACTTC.

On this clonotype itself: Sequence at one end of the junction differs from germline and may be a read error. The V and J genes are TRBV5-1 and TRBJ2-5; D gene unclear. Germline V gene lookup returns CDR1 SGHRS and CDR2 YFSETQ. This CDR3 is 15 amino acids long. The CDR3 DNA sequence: TGCGCCAGCAGCCCCACCGGAGCGTACCAAGATACCCAGTACTTC. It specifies CASSPTGAYQDTQYF.

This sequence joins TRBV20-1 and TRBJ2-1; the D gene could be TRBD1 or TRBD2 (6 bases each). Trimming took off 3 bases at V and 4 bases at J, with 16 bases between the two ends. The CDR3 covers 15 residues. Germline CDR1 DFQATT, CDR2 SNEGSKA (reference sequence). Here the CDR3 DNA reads TGCAGTGCTAGGGGGGGCGGGAAGGCGTACAATGAGCAGTTCTTC. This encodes CSARGGGKAYNEQFF.

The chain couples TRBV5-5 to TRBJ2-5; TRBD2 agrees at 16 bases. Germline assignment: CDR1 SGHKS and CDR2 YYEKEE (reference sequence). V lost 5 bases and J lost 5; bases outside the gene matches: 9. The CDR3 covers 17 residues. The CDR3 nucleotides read TGTGCCAGCAGAACGGGACTAGCGGGAGGGCCAGGGGAGACCCAGTACTTC. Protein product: CASRTGLAGGPGETQYF.

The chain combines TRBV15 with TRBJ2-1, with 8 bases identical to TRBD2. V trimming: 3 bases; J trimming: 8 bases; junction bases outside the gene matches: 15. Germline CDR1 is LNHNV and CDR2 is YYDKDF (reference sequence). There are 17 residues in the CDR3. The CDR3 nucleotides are TGTGCCACCAGCAGGGCGGGGGGTCTAGGCACGGGGGATGAGCAGTTCTTC. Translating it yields CATSRAGGLGTGDEQFF.

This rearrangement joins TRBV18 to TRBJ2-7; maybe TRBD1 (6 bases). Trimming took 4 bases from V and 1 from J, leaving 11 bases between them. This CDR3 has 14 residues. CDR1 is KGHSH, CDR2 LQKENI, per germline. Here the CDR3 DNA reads TGTGCCAGCTCACAAACAGGGATTTCCTACGAGCAGTACTTC. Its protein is CASSQTGISYEQYF.

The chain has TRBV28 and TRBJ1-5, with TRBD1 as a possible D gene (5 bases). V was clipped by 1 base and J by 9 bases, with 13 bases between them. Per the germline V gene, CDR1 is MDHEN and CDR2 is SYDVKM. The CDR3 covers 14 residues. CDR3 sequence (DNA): TGTGCCAGCAGTTTATTTGACAGATCCCCGCCCCAGCATTTT. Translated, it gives CASSLFDRSPPQHF.

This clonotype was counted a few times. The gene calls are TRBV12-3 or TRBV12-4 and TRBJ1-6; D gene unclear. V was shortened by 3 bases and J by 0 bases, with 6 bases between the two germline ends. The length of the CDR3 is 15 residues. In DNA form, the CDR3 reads TGTGCCAGCAGTTTCCAAAGCTCCTATAATTCACCCCTCCACTTT. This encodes CASSFQSSYNSPLHF.

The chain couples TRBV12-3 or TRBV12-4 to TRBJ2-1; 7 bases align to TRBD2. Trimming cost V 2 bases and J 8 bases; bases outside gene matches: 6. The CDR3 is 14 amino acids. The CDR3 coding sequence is TGTGCCAGCAGTTTAACTAGCGTCTTCGATGAGCAGTTCTTC. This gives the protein CASSLTSVFDEQFF.

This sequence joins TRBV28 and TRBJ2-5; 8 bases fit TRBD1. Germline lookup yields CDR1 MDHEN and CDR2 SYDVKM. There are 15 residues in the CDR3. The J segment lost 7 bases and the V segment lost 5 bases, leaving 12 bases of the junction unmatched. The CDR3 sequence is CASSPGQGVVVTQYF. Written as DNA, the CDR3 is TGTGCCAGCAGTCCCGGACAGGGAGTAGTGGTGACCCAGTACTTC.

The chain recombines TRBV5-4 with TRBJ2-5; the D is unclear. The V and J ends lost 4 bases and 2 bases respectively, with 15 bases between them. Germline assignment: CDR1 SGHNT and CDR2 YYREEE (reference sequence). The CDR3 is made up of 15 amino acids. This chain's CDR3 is CASSPRLALQETQYF. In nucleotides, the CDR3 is TGTGCCAGCAGCCCCCGACTGGCGTTACAAGAGACCCAGTACTTC.